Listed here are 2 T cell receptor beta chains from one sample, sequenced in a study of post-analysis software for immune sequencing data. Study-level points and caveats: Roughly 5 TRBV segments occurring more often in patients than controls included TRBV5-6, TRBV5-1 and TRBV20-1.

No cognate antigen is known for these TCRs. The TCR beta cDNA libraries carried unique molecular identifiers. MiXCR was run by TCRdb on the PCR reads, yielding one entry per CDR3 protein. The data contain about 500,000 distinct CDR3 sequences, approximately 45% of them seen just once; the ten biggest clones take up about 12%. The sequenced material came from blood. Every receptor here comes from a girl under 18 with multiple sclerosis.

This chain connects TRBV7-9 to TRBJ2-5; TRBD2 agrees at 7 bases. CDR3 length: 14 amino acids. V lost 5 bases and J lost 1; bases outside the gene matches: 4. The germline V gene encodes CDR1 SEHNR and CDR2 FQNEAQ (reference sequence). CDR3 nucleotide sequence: TGTGCCAGCAGCGGGACTACCCTCCAAGAGACCCAGTACTTC. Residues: CASSGTTLQETQYF. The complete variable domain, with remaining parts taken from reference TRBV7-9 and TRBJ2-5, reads DTGVSQNPRHKITKRGQNVTFRCDPISEHNRLYWYRQTLGQGPEFLTYFQNEAQLEKSRLLSDRFSAERPKGSFSTLEIQRTEQGDSAMYLCASSGTTLQETQYFGPGTRLLVL.

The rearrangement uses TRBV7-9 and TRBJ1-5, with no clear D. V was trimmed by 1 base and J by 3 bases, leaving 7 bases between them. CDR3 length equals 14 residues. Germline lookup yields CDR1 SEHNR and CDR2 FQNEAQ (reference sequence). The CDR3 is CASSLDFSNQPQHF. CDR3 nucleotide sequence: TGTGCCAGCAGCTTAGACTTTTCCAATCAGCCCCAGCATTTT.